One and the same sample provided the 26 T cell receptor beta chains below, sequenced in a study of CD8 T cells in Susac syndrome (dated by TCRdb to between 2019 and 2020). The library came from the immunoSEQ multiplex PCR assay. RNA was extracted using the RNeasy kit, and roughly 0.45 to 1 microgram was reverse transcribed with random hexamers. The raw public reads went through TCRdb reprocessing: fastp at Q25, MiXCR clone calling, in-frame beta chains kept. Under each unique CDR3 protein, matching rows form one entry showing the most common genes and DNA. This sample comprises roughly 130,000 distinct CDR3 sequences, 90% to 95% of them detected only once. The biggest ten clones account for approximately 0.12% of the sample. Sequenced material: CD4+ T cells from PBMCs. The receptor source for this set is a human donor with multiple sclerosis.

The genes are TRBV27 and TRBJ2-3, with D possibly being TRBD1 (5 bases). The CDR3 contains 15 residues. Germline CDR1 and CDR2: MNHEY and SMNVEV (reference sequence). Trimming left V 2 bases short and J 1 base short, with 10 bases between. CDR3 amino acids: CASSLRRECTDTQYF. For the CDR3, the DNA is TGTGCCAGCAGTTTACGCAGGGAATGCACAGATACGCAGTATTTT.

This rearrangement joins TRBV20-1 to TRBJ2-3; D might be TRBD1 or TRBD2, each matching 5 bases. Between the trimmed V and J ends, which lost 2 bases and 6 bases, there was a span of 15 bases. The CDR3 covers 14 residues. CDR1 and CDR2 from the germline V gene are DFQATT and SNEGSKA (reference sequence). This CDR3 is CSARRDPNADTQYF. The CDR3, as DNA: TGCAGTGCTAGACGGGACCCAAACGCGGATACGCAGTATTTT.

The count of this clonotype is one. The CDR3 DNA follows: TGTGCCAGCAGCCAAGGGACTAGCGGTTATCAAGAGACCCAGTACTTC. This sequence encodes CASSQGTSGYQETQYF. V and J are TRBV3-1 and TRBJ2-5; the match to TRBD2 covers 10 bases. The trim removed 1 base at V and 2 bases at J, leaving 4 bases unmatched. In germline, CDR1 is LGHDT, CDR2 YNNKEL (reference sequence). The CDR3 has 16 amino acids.

The CDR3 bases are TGTGCCAGCAGCTTTGCGGGGGCCTCTGGGGCCAACGTCCTGACTTTC. This gives the protein CASSFAGASGANVLTF. The V and J genes are TRBV7-9 and TRBJ2-6, with a tentative D call TRBD2 (7 bases). Trimming cost V 3 bases and J 0 bases, with 9 bases left between them. In germline, CDR1 is SEHNR, CDR2 FQNEAQ (reference sequence). The length of the CDR3 is 16 residues.

The V gene is TRBV5-1, the J gene TRBJ2-2; 7 positions match TRBD2. V trimming: 3 bases; J trimming: 5 bases; junction bases outside the gene matches: 7. Germline CDR1 reads SGHRS; CDR2 reads YFSETQ. The CDR3 is made up of 15 amino acids. CDR3: CASSSPSGKTGELFF. DNA of the CDR3: TGCGCCAGCAGCTCCCCTAGCGGAAAAACCGGGGAGCTGTTTTTT.

V gene TRBV15 combines with J gene TRBJ2-5, with 12 bases aligning to TRBD2. Germline lookup yields CDR1 LNHNV and CDR2 YYDKDF (reference sequence). V was pared by 0 bases and J by 4 bases, with 9 bases of the junction left unmatched. The length of the CDR3 is 18 residues. CDR3 sequence: CATSRDHPSGGAGETQYF. Here the CDR3 DNA reads TGTGCCACCAGCAGAGATCATCCTAGCGGGGGGGCCGGAGAGACCCAGTACTTC.

This chain links TRBV6-5 with TRBJ2-6, with D maybe TRBD2 (5 bases). The V gene's germline CDR1 is MNHEY and CDR2 SVGAGI. The CDR3 is 15 residues long. V was pared by 7 bases and J by 0 bases, with 10 bases between. CDR3 residues: CASKTAGSGANVLTF. The CDR3 DNA sequence: TGTGCCAGCAAAACCGCGGGCTCTGGGGCCAACGTCCTGACTTTC.

J is TRBJ2-7 and V is TRBV15; 10 bases align to TRBD2. J was trimmed by 2 bases and V by 2 bases; bases with no gene match: 9. The CDR3 runs 17 residues. CDR1 is LNHNV, CDR2 YYDKDF, per germline (reference sequence). The CDR3 DNA is TGTGCCACCAGCAGATCGAATCTAGCGGGAGAAACCTACGAGCAGTACTTC. Its translation: CATSRSNLAGETYEQYF. Looking up the rest from reference TRBV15 and TRBJ2-7 gives the full variable domain: DAMVIQNPRYQVTQFGKPVTLSCSQTLNHNVMYWYQQKSSQAPKLLFHYYDKDFNNEADTPDNFQSRRPNTSFCFLDIRSPGLGDTAMYLCATSRSNLAGETYEQYFGPGTRLTVT.

This rearrangement joins TRBV9 to TRBJ2-5; TRBD1 aligns across 11 bases. Trimming removed 3 bases from V and 5 bases from J; junction bases left unmatched: 9. The length of the CDR3 is 16 residues. The germline V gene has CDR1 SGDLS and CDR2 YYNGEE. CDR3 nucleotide sequence: TGTGCCAGCAGCGCGGGAGGGGGACAGGGGGTGGAGACCCAGTACTTC. It encodes CASSAGGGQGVETQYF.

This clonotype was found once. The chain combines TRBV20-1 with TRBJ2-4; 16 bases are shared with TRBD2. The CDR3 covers 19 residues. Germline CDR1 reads DFQATT; CDR2 reads SNEGSKA (reference sequence). Trimming removed 1 base from V and 2 bases from J; junction bases left unmatched: 8. CDR3: CSARVEGLAGGLSKNIQYF. DNA of the CDR3: TGCAGTGCTAGAGTGGAGGGACTAGCGGGGGGGCTGTCCAAAAACATTCAGTACTTC.

The chain uses TRBV30 and TRBJ2-7; TRBD1 might be the D (6 bases). Trimming shortened V by 4 bases and J by 0 bases, and 7 bases separated the two germline ends. Per the germline V gene, CDR1 is GTSNPN and CDR2 is SVGIG (reference sequence). This CDR3 has 12 amino acids. This CDR3 is CAWNRVSYEQYF. Written as DNA, the CDR3 is TGTGCCTGGAACAGGGTCTCCTACGAGCAGTACTTC.

The chain joins TRBV20-1 to TRBJ2-7; TRBD1 aligns across 8 bases. The ends lost 3 bases at V and 0 bases at J; junction bases unmatched: 16. This CDR3 comprises 18 residues. Germline CDR1 reads DFQATT; CDR2 reads SNEGSKA (reference sequence). CDR3 in amino acids: CSARDRALGPLSSYEQYF. Here the CDR3 DNA reads TGCAGTGCTAGGGACAGGGCCCTCGGCCCCCTGAGCTCCTACGAGCAGTACTTC.

The chain couples TRBV2 to TRBJ2-5; 7 nucleotides align to TRBD2. V gave up 7 bases and J gave up 5 bases; unmatched junction bases: 7. CDR1 is SNHLY, CDR2 FYNNEI, per germline. The CDR3 length is 13 residues. The CDR3 bases are TGTGCCAGCATGGCGGGAGTTGGCGAGACCCAGTACTTC. Amino acids: CASMAGVGETQYF.

V and J are TRBV24-1 and TRBJ2-3, with D perhaps matching TRBD1 (6 bases). This CDR3 has 15 residues. CDR1 is KGHDR, CDR2 SFDVKD, per germline. V was pared by 4 bases and J by 2 bases, with 12 bases between. CDR3 region: CATSDPTGPTDTQYF. The CDR3 coding sequence is TGTGCCACCAGTGACCCGACAGGACCCACAGATACGCAGTATTTT.

The gene calls are TRBV4-1 and TRBJ1-2; D not certain. Trimming stripped 1 base from V and 4 bases from J, with 13 bases between. This CDR3 has 15 residues. The germline gives CDR1 MGHRA, CDR2 YSYEKL. The DNA for the CDR3 is TGCGCCAGCAGCCAAGGCGGCTTAAGAGGCTATGGCTACACCTTC. Translated: CASSQGGLRGYGYTF.

This clonotype was detected only once. J is TRBJ1-1 and V is TRBV20-1; 8 bases are shared with TRBD1. The CDR3 contains 13 residues. Per germline, CDR1 DFQATT and CDR2 SNEGSKA (reference sequence). V shed 4 bases and J 1 base; nucleotides not matched to a gene: 2. The CDR3 DNA sequence: TGCAGTGCTACGACAGGGGCGAACACTGAAGCTTTCTTT. This sequence encodes CSATTGANTEAFF.

The chain links TRBV3-1 to TRBJ2-5; no reliable D call. Looked up from germline, CDR1 is LGHDT and CDR2 is YNNKEL (reference sequence). Trimming removed 0 bases from V and 1 base from J, with 6 bases in between. This CDR3 has 14 amino acids. CDR3 bases: TGTGCCAGCAGCCAAGACAAAACCCAAGAGACCCAGTACTTC. As protein: CASSQDKTQETQYF.

The V gene is TRBV6-5, the J gene TRBJ1-2; D uncertain. This CDR3 is built from 14 residues. CDR1 and CDR2 (germline): MNHEY, SVGAGI. Between the trimmed V and J ends, which lost 7 bases and 8 bases, there was a span of 20 bases. The CDR3 spells CASKRGADTPGYTF. CDR3 coding DNA: TGTGCCAGCAAACGTGGAGCGGATACCCCAGGCTACACCTTC.

This chain joins TRBV27 and TRBJ1-6, with D perhaps TRBD1 (5 bases). The CDR3 contains 13 residues. The V gene lost 5 bases and the J gene lost 11 bases, with 13 bases spanning the gap. The germline V gene has CDR1 MNHEY and CDR2 SMNVEV (reference sequence). The CDR3 sequence: CASSPSLGPPLHF. The DNA for the CDR3 is TGTGCCAGCAGTCCGTCACTGGGGCCACCCCTCCACTTT.

This clonotype came up once. The rearrangement links TRBV5-1 to TRBJ1-1; D not resolved. The germline CDR1 and CDR2 sequences are SGHRS and YFSETQ. The CDR3 runs 14 residues. Trimming removed 1 base from V and 1 base from J, with 8 bases in between. Here the CDR3 reads CASSLSRENTEAFF. In DNA form, the CDR3 reads TGCGCCAGCAGCTTGTCGAGAGAGAACACTGAAGCTTTCTTT.

The chain links TRBV29-1 to TRBJ1-4, with 10 bases lining up with TRBD1. Germline V gene sequence: CDR1 SQVTM, CDR2 ANQGSEA. Germline trimming cut 7 bases from V and 8 bases from J; bases unmatched to any gene: 7. This CDR3 spans 13 amino acids. The CDR3 protein is CSARQGASEKLFF. The CDR3 DNA reads as TGCAGCGCGAGACAGGGGGCAAGCGAAAAACTGTTTTTT.

Here the CDR3 reads CASSQEEGDEQYF. The CDR3 DNA reads as TGCGCCAGCAGCCAAGAGGAAGGGGACGAGCAGTACTTC. This chain connects TRBV4-1 to TRBJ2-7; a weak D match, TRBD1 (5 bases). The CDR3 is made up of 13 amino acids. The V and J ends lost 0 bases and 5 bases respectively, with 8 bases between them. From germline, CDR1 is MGHRA and CDR2 YSYEKL.

This sequence joins TRBV7-2 and TRBJ2-3; TRBD2 matches at 9 bases. Trimming cost V 5 bases and J 0 bases; bases outside gene matches: 6. Germline-derived CDR1 and CDR2 are SGHTA and FQGNSA. The CDR3 consists of 16 residues. CDR3 sequence: CASSPRLAASTDTQYF. The CDR3 DNA follows: TGTGCCAGCAGCCCACGACTAGCGGCGAGCACAGATACGCAGTATTTT.

This sequence joins TRBV5-4 and TRBJ2-1; 8 nucleotides agree with TRBD2. Germline V gene sequence: CDR1 SGHNT, CDR2 YYREEE (reference sequence). The ends lost 0 bases at V and 5 bases at J; junction bases unmatched: 4. This CDR3 spans 15 amino acids. The CDR3 DNA reads TGTGCCAGCAGCTTGGGACTAGCGATAGACAATGAGCAGTTCTTC. Its translation is CASSLGLAIDNEQFF.

This sequence joins TRBV9 and TRBJ1-1; D might be TRBD1 (5 bases). The CDR3 runs to 14 residues. CDR1 is SGDLS and CDR2 is YYNGEE in the germline V gene. V lost 4 bases to trimming and J lost 1 base, with 11 bases between them. CDR3 protein: CASSFQTANTEAFF. CDR3 in DNA: TGTGCCAGCAGCTTTCAGACAGCGAACACTGAAGCTTTCTTT.

This chain uses TRBV28 with TRBJ2-1, with 7 bases aligning to TRBD1. Germline CDR1 reads MDHEN; CDR2 reads SYDVKM. The CDR3 spans 13 residues. The junction had 7 bases not matched to a gene; V was cut back by 6 bases and J by 8 bases. The CDR3 here is CASSSTGFDEQFF. The CDR3 bases are TGTGCCAGCAGCTCGACAGGGTTCGATGAGCAGTTCTTC.